The 8 T cell receptor beta chains listed next were all sequenced from one sample in a study of T cell repertoires in cytomegalovirus infection (dated by TCRdb to between 2018 and 2021). The sample was run on an Illumina HiSeq 1500. TCRdb took the public reads, trimmed them with fastp at Q25, ran MiXCR for clone calling and kept in-frame beta chains. Rows are combined by CDR3 protein, so each entry shows the most common genes and DNA. The sample records about 490,000 distinct CDR3 sequences, about 30% of which are singletons. The biggest ten clones account for 13% of the sample. The sample taken for sequencing was PBMCs. The receptors originated from a human donor in good health (CMV status not recorded). Some clones in this sample may be carry-over from other donors' samples.

This clonotype was seen only a few times. The chain employs TRBV6-6 and TRBJ2-7; no reliable D call. Germline V gene sequence: CDR1 MNHNY, CDR2 SVGAGI (reference sequence). Trimming stripped 5 bases from V and 1 base from J, with 12 bases between. This CDR3 has 14 amino acids. CDR3 nucleotide sequence: TGTGCCAGCAGTCAGACTCTTTCATCCTACGAGCAGTACTTC. Its translation: CASSQTLSSYEQYF.

This clonotype has only a few counts. This rearrangement joins TRBV6-1 to TRBJ2-1, with 8 bases identical to TRBD2. V was clipped by 3 bases and J by 13 bases; unmatched bases: 8. In germline, CDR1 is MNHNS, CDR2 SASEGT. The CDR3 runs to 13 residues. CDR3 residues: CASSDGRAWAQFF. CDR3 nucleotide sequence: TGTGCCAGCAGTGACGGGAGGGCCTGGGCCCAGTTCTTC.

This chain connects TRBV30 to TRBJ2-1; D may match TRBD1 or TRBD2 (6 bases each). In germline, CDR1 is GTSNPN, CDR2 SVGIG (reference sequence). The CDR3 runs to 13 residues. Trimming took 2 bases from V and 7 from J, leaving 12 bases between them. CDR3 bases: TGTGCCTGGAGTCCGGGGGCAGGTAATGAGCAGTTCTTC. It is translated as CAWSPGAGNEQFF.

This chain joins TRBV14 and TRBJ2-1; D is unclear. CDR3 size: 14 residues. The ends were cut back, 3 bases at V and 5 bases at J, with 11 bases in the middle. The germline CDR1 and CDR2 sequences are SGHDN and FVKESK. CDR3 sequence (DNA): TGTGCCAGCAGCCAGTTCTCCGAACACAATGAGCAGTTCTTC. Translated: CASSQFSEHNEQFF. The whole variable domain, filled in from reference TRBV14 and TRBJ2-1, reads EAGVTQFPSHSVIEKGQTVTLRCDPISGHDNLYWYRRVMGKEIKFLLHFVKESKQDESGMPNNRFLAERTGGTYSTLKVQPAELEDSGVYFCASSQFSEHNEQFFGPGTRLTVL.

This chain uses TRBV7-8 with TRBJ2-3; 7 nucleotides line up with TRBD1. J was trimmed by 8 bases and V by 8 bases; bases with no gene match: 16. The germline V gene encodes CDR1 SGHVS and CDR2 FQNEAQ. CDR3 length: 15 amino acids. The CDR3 nucleotides are TGTGCCAGCCTAAGCGTTGGGAAGGGGGCGGGTACGCAGTATTTT. Its translation is CASLSVGKGAGTQYF.

This clonotype was counted at least ten times. The chain is built from TRBV7-2 and TRBJ2-3; D remains unclear. Looked up from germline, CDR1 is SGHTA and CDR2 is FQGNSA. The CDR3 spans 14 residues. V lost 2 bases and J lost 2, with 8 bases in between. In DNA form, the CDR3 reads TGTGCCAGCAGCTTATCAACCACCACAGATACGCAGTATTTT. Protein product: CASSLSTTTDTQYF.

In this sample, this clonotype turned up many times. The chain couples TRBV7-8 to TRBJ2-1, with a tentative D call TRBD1 (5 bases). Trimming pared 0 bases from V and 7 bases from J, leaving 13 bases between. This CDR3 has 15 residues. Germline CDR1 SGHVS, CDR2 FQNEAQ. CDR3 sequence: CASSLAGIGVNEQFF. The CDR3 region has the DNA TGTGCCAGCAGCTTAGCAGGAATAGGGGTGAATGAGCAGTTCTTC. Combining the CDR3 with reference TRBV7-8 and TRBJ2-1 gives the whole variable domain GAGVSQSPRYKVAKRGQDVALRCDPISGHVSLFWYQQALGQGPEFLTYFQNEAQLDKSGLPSDRFFAERPEGSVSTLKIQRTQQEDSAVYLCASSLAGIGVNEQFFGPGTRLTVL.

This clonotype was picked up many times. The CDR3: CSVFRENSYEQYF. Here the CDR3 DNA reads TGCAGCGTCTTCCGGGAGAACTCCTACGAGCAGTACTTC. The genes are TRBV29-1 and TRBJ2-7; D might be TRBD2 (6 bases). Trimming removed 6 bases from V and 0 bases from J, with 12 bases in between. The CDR3 consists of 13 residues. Germline CDR1 and CDR2: SQVTM and ANQGSEA.